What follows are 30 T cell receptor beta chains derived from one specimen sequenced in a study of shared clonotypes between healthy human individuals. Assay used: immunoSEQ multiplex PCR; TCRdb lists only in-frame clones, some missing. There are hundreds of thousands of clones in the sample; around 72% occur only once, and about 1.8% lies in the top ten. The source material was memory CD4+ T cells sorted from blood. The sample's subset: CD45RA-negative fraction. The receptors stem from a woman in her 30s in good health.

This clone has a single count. The DNA of the CDR3 is TGTGCCAGCTCACCCTCTCTGGGTGTCGGTGATGAGCAGTTCTTC. This encodes CASSPSLGVGDEQFF. This chain joins TRBV18 and TRBJ2-1; unclear D gene. Between the trimmed V and J ends, which lost 3 bases and 8 bases, there was a span of 17 bases. This CDR3 comprises 15 residues. Germline CDR1 is KGHSH and CDR2 is LQKENI.

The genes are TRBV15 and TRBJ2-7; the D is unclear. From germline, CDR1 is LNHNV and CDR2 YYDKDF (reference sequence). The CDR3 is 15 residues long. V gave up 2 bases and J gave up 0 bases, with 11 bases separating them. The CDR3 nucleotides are TGTGCCACCAGCAGAAGGCAAACCCTCTCCTACGAGCAGTACTTC. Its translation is CATSRRQTLSYEQYF.

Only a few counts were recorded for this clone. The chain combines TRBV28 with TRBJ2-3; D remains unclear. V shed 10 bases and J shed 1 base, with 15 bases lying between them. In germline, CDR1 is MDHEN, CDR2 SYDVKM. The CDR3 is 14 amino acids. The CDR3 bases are TGTGCCACCACTAAGGTGGGTGGCACAGATACGCAGTATTTT. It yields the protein CATTKVGGTDTQYF. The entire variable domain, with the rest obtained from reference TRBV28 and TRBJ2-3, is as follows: DVKVTQSSRYLVKRTGEKVFLECVQDMDHENMFWYRQDPGLGLRLIYFSYDVKMKEKGDIPEGYSVSREKKERFSLILESASTNQTSMYLCATTKVGGTDTQYFGPGTRLTVL.

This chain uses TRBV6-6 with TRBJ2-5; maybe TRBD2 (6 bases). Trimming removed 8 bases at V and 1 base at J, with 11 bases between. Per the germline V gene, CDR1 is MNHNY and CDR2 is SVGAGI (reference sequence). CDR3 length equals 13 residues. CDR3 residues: CASQREVQETQYF. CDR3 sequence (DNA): TGTGCCAGCCAGAGGGAGGTCCAAGAGACCCAGTACTTC.

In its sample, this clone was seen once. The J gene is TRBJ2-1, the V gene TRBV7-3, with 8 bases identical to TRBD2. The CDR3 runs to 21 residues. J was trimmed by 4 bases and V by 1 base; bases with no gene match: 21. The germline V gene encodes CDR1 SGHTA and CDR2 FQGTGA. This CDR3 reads CASSLIFILRALADLYNEQFF. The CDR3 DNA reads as TGTGCCAGCAGCTTAATTTTCATATTGCGCGCACTAGCGGACCTATACAATGAGCAGTTCTTC. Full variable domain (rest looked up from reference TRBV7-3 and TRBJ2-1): GAGVSQTPSNKVTEKGKYVELRCDPISGHTALYWYRQSLGQGPEFLIYFQGTGAADDSGLPNDRFFAVRPEGSVSTLKIQRTERGDSAVYLCASSLIFILRALADLYNEQFFGPGTRLTVL.

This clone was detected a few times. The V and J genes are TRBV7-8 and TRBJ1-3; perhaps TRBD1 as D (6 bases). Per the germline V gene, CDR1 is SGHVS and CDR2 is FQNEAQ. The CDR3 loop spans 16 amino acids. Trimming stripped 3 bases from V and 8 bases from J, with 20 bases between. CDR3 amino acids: CASSFKQGLLGDTIYF. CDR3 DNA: TGTGCCAGCAGCTTCAAACAGGGCTTACTGGGGGACACCATATATTTT.

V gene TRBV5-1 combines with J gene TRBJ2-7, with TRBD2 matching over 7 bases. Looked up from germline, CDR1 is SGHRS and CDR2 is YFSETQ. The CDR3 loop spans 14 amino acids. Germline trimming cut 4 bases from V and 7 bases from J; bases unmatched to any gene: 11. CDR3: CASSIGTTSGEQYF. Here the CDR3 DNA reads TGCGCCAGCAGCATAGGGACTACCTCTGGGGAGCAGTACTTC.

The DNA of the CDR3 is TGTGCCACGTCTAGGGACTATGGCTACACCTTC. Amino acid sequence: CATSRDYGYTF. V gene TRBV6-1 combines with J gene TRBJ1-2; D uncertain. The germline gives CDR1 MNHNS, CDR2 SASEGT. The V gene lost 10 bases and the J gene lost 3 bases, with 9 bases spanning the gap. The CDR3 consists of 11 residues.

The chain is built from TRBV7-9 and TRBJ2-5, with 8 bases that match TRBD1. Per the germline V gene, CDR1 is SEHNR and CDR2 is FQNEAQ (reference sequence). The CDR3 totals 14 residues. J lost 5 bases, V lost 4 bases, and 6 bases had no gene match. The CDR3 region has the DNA TGTGCCAGCAGCTGGTCAGGGGGCGGTGAGACCCAGTACTTC. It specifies CASSWSGGGETQYF.

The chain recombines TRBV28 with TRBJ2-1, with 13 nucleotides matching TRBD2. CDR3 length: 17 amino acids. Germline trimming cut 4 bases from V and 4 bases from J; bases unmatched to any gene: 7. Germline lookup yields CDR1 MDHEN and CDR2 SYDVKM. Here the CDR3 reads CASSYWTSGSGYNEQFF. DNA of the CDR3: TGTGCCAGCAGTTATTGGACTAGCGGGAGTGGATACAATGAGCAGTTCTTC.

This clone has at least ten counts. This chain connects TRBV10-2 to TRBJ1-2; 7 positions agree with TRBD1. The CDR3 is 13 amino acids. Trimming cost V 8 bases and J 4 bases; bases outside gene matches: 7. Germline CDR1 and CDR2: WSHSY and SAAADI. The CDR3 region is CASAEGAVYGYTF. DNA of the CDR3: TGCGCCAGCGCGGAGGGGGCTGTCTATGGCTACACCTTC.

The chain's CDR3 is CASSASRGYTF. CDR3 DNA: TGTGCCAGTAGTGCCTCAAGGGGCTACACCTTC. The rearrangement joins TRBV19 to TRBJ1-2, with D uncertain. The CDR3 has 11 amino acids. In germline, CDR1 is LNHDA, CDR2 SQIVND (reference sequence). The V end lost 5 bases, the J end lost 8 bases, and 9 bases lay between the germline ends.

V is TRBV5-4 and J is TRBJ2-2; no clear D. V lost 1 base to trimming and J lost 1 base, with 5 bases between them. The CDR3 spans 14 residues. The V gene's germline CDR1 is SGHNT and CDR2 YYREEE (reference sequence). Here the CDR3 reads CASSLKLNTGELFF. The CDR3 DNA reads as TGTGCCAGCAGCTTGAAGCTGAACACCGGGGAGCTGTTTTTT.

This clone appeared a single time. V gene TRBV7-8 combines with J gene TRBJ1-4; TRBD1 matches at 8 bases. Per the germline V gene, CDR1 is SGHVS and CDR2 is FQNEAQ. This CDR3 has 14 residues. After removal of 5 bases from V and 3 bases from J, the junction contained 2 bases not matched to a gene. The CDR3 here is CASSPGGSNEKLFF. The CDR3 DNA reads TGTGCCAGCAGCCCAGGGGGCTCTAATGAAAAACTGTTTTTT.

This CDR3 reads CAISGQGGGNTEAFF. The CDR3, as DNA: TGTGCCATCTCTGGACAGGGCGGCGGGAACACTGAAGCTTTCTTT. The V call is TRBV10-3, the J call TRBJ1-1, with TRBD1 matching over 8 bases. The germline V gene has CDR1 ENHRY and CDR2 SYGVKD. This CDR3 has 15 amino acids. Germline trimming cut 8 bases from V and 1 base from J; bases unmatched to any gene: 9.

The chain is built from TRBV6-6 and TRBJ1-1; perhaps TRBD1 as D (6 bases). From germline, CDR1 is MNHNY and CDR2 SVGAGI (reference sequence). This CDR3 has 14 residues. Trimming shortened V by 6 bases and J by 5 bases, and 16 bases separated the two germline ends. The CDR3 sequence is CASRVQGRETEAFF. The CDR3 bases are TGTGCCAGCAGAGTACAGGGTAGGGAAACTGAAGCTTTCTTT.

In DNA, the CDR3 is TGTGCCAGCAGTGGCTACAATGAGCAGTTCTTC. It encodes CASSGYNEQFF. The V call is TRBV27, the J call TRBJ2-1; no reliable D call. The CDR3 is 11 amino acids. With 5 bases removed from V and 3 bases from J, the gap between germline ends came to 2 bases. The germline V gene has CDR1 MNHEY and CDR2 SMNVEV (reference sequence).

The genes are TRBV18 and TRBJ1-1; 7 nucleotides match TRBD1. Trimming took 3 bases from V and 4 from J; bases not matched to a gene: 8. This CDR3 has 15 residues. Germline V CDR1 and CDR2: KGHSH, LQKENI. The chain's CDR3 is CASSPDRVEGTEAFF. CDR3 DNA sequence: TGTGCCAGCTCACCTGACAGGGTCGAGGGCACTGAAGCTTTCTTT.

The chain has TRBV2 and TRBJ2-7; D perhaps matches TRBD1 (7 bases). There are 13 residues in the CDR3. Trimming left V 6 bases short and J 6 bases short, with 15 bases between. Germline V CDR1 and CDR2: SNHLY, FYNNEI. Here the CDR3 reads CASRPDQGGEQYF. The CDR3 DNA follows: TGTGCCAGCAGGCCTGACCAGGGGGGCGAGCAGTACTTC.

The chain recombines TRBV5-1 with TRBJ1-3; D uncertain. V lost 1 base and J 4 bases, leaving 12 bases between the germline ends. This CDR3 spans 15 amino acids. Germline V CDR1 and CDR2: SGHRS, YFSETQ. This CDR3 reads CASSLTRARGNTIYF. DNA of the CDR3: TGCGCCAGCAGCTTGACCAGAGCGAGGGGAAACACCATATATTTT.

CDR3 region: CASSLSSGGQPQHF. CDR3 nucleotide sequence: TGTGCCAGCAGTTTAAGCTCCGGTGGGCAGCCCCAGCATTTT. The chain has TRBV27 and TRBJ1-5; the D is unclear. The CDR3 extends over 14 amino acids. Germline CDR1 MNHEY, CDR2 SMNVEV (reference sequence). Trimming left V 2 bases short and J 7 bases short, with 12 bases between.

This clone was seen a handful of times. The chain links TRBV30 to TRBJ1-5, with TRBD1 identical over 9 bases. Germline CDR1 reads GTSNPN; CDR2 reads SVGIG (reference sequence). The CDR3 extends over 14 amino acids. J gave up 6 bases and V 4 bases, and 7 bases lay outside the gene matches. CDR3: CAWTGTGKGQPQHF. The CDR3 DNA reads TGTGCCTGGACCGGGACAGGGAAAGGTCAGCCCCAGCATTTT.

The CDR3 is CASSLGSTSGSSYEQYF. Here the CDR3 DNA reads TGTGCCAGCAGCTTGGGGTCGACTAGCGGGAGCTCCTACGAGCAGTACTTC. This chain uses TRBV5-5 with TRBJ2-7; 12 bases agree with TRBD2. V was clipped by 0 bases and J by 0 bases; unmatched bases: 4. CDR1 is SGHKS, CDR2 YYEKEE, per germline (reference sequence). CDR3 length: 17 residues. The full variable domain, rest sourced from reference TRBV5-5 and TRBJ2-7, is DAGVTQSPTHLIKTRGQQVTLRCSPISGHKSVSWYQQVLGQGPQFIFQYYEKEERGRGNFPDRFSARQFPNYSSELNVNALLLGDSALYLCASSLGSTSGSSYEQYFGPGTRLTVT.

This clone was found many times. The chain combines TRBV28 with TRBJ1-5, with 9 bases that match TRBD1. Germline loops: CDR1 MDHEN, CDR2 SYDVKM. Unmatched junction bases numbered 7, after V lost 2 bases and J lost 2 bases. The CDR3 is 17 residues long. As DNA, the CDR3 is TGTGCCAGCAGTTTAGCTCAGTGGGACAGGGGCAATCAGCCCCAGCATTTT. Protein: CASSLAQWDRGNQPQHF. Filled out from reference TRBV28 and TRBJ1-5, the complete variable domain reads DVKVTQSSRYLVKRTGEKVFLECVQDMDHENMFWYRQDPGLGLRLIYFSYDVKMKEKGDIPEGYSVSREKKERFSLILESASTNQTSMYLCASSLAQWDRGNQPQHFGDGTRLSIL.

In DNA form, the CDR3 reads TGTGCCAGCAGCCCGCACAGGGGAAGGGAGACCCAGTACTTC. This codes for CASSPHRGRETQYF. The V gene is TRBV7-2, the J gene TRBJ2-5; 7 bases agree with TRBD1. CDR1 and CDR2 (germline): SGHTA, FQGNSA. This CDR3 has 14 amino acids. V shed 5 bases and J 5 bases; nucleotides not matched to a gene: 8.

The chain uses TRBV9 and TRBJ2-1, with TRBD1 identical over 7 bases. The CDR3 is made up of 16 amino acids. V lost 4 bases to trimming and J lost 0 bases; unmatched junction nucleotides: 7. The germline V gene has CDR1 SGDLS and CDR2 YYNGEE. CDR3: CASSYAGTASYNEQFF. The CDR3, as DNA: TGTGCCAGCAGCTACGCCGGGACAGCCTCCTACAATGAGCAGTTCTTC.

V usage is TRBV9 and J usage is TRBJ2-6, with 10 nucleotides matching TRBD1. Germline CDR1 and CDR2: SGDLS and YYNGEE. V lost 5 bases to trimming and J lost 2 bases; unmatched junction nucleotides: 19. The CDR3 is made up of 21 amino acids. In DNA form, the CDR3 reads TGTGCCAGCAGTCACCCGCGAGGTCGGGACAGGGGTGCTCCTGGGGCCAACGTCCTGACTTTC. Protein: CASSHPRGRDRGAPGANVLTF.

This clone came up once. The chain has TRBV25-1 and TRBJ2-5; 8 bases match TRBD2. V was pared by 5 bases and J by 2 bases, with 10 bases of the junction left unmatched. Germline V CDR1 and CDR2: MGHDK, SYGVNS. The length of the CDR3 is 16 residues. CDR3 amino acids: CASSSPPPGGQETQYF. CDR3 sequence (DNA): TGTGCCAGCAGTTCTCCCCCCCCGGGAGGGCAAGAGACCCAGTACTTC.

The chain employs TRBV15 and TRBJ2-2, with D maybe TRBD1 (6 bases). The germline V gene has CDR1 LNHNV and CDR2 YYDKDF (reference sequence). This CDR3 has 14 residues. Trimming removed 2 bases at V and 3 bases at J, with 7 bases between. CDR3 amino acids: CATSRWTDTGELFF. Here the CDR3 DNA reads TGTGCCACCAGCAGATGGACAGACACCGGGGAGCTGTTTTTT.

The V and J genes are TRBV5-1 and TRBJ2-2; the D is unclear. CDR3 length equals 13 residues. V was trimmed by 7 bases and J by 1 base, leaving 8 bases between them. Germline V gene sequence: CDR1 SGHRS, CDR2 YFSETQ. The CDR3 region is CASEDGNTGELFF. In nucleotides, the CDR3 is TGCGCCAGCGAGGACGGGAACACCGGGGAGCTGTTTTTT. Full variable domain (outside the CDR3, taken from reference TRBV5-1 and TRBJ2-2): KAGVTQTPRYLIKTRGQQVTLSCSPISGHRSVSWYQQTPGQGLQFLFEYFSETQRNKGNFPGRFSGRQFSNSRSEMNVSTLELGDSALYLCASEDGNTGELFFGEGSRLTVL.